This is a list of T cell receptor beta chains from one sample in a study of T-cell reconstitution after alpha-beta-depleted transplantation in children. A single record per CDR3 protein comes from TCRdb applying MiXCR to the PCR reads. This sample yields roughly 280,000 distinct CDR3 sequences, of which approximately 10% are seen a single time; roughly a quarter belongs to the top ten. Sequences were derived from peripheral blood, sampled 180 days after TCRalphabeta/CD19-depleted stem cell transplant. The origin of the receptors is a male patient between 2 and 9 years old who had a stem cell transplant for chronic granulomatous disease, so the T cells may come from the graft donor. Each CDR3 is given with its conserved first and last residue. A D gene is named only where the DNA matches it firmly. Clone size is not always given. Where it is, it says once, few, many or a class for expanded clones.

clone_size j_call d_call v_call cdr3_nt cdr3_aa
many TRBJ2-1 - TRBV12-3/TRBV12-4 TGTGCCAGCAGTTTAGTGTACAATGAGCAGTTCTTC CASSLVYNEQFF
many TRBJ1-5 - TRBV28 TGTGCCAGCAGTTTATTGGGCACTGGTCAGCCCCAGCATTTT CASSLLGTGQPQHF
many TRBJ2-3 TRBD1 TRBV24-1 TGTGCCACCAGTGATCGACAGGGTTGGATTGCAGATACGCAGTATTTT CATSDRQGWIADTQYF
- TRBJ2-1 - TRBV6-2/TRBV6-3 TGTGCCAGCAGTTCCGCAAAAGTTTGGACACCCTTGGGCGGGGAGCAGTTCTTC CASSSAKVWTPLGGEQFF
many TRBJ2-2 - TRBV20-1 TGCAGTGCCAGTAGCGCGAACACCGGGGAGCTGTTTTTT CSASSANTGELFF
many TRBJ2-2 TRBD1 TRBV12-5 TGTGCTAGTGGTTTGGTCCCGAAGGGGGCGTTGACCGGGGAGCTGTTTTTT CASGLVPKGALTGELFF
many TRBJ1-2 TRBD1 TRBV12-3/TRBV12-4 TGTGCCAGCAGTTTACGGGACAGTTCCCGATATGGCTACACCTTC CASSLRDSSRYGYTF
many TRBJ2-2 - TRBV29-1 TGCAGCGCCCGGTCGGCGGGAAACACCGGGGAGCTGTTTTTT CSARSAGNTGELFF
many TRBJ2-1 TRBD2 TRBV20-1 TGCAGTGCCGCCAGCGGGACTAGCGGGAATGAGCAGTTCTTC CSAASGTSGNEQFF
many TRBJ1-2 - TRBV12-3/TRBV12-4 TGTGCCAGCAGTTTATCGGGGGACTATGGCTACACCTTC CASSLSGDYGYTF
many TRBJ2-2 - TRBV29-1 TGCAGCGGCCGGGAGACCGGGGAGCTGTTTTTT CSGRETGELFF
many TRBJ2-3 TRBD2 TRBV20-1 TGCAGTGCTAGGTCGGTGGCTAGCGGGCGCACAGATACGCAGTATTTT CSARSVASGRTDTQYF
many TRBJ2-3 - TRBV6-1 TGTGCCACAAAGGTCGGATTGAGCACAGATACGCAGTATTTT CATKVGLSTDTQYF
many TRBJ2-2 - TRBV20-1 TGCAGTGCGGCTCTTCCGGGGGGCCGCACCGGGGAGCTGTTTTTT CSAALPGGRTGELFF
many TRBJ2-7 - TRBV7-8 TGTGCCAGCAACCGCCAACCAGGGGACGAGCAGTACTTC CASNRQPGDEQYF
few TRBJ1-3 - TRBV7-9 TGTGCCAGCAGCTTAGCGGAATCTGGAAACACCATATATTTT CASSLAESGNTIYF
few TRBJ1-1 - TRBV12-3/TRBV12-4 TGTGCCAGCAGAGATCGGGGCATAAACACTGAAGCTTTCTTT CASRDRGINTEAFF
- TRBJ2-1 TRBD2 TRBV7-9 TGTGCCAGCAGCTTAGGGTTGCGGGAGGCGAATGAGCGGTTCTTC CASSLGLREANERFF
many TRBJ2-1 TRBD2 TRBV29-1 TGCAGCGTTGCGGGCGGGAGGGCCCTCAATGAGCAGTTCTTC CSVAGGRALNEQFF
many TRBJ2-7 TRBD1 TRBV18 TGTGCCAGCTCACCGCCTCGGTCGGGACAGGGGGCCTACGAGCAGTACTTC CASSPPRSGQGAYEQYF
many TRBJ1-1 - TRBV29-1 TGCAGCGTTGAATTACCAGGGGCGGGGTACACTGAAGCTTTCTTT CSVELPGAGYTEAFF